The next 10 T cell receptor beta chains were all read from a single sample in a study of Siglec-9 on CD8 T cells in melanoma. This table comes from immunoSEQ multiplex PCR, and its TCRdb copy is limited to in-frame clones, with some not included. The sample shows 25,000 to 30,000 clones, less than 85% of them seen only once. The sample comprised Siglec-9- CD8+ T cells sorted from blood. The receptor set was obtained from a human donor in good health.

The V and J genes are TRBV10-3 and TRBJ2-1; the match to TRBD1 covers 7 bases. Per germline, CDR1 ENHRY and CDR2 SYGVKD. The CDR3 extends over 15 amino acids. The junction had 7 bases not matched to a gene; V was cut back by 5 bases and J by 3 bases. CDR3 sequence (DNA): TGTGCCATCAGTACGACGGGACAGTTCTACAATGAGCAGTTCTTC. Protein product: CAISTTGQFYNEQFF.

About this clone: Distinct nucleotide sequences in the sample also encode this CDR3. The CDR3, as DNA: TGTGCCAGCAGTGAATATACAGGATCTAACTATGGCTACACCTTC. It codes for CASSEYTGSNYGYTF. The V and J genes are TRBV6-1 and TRBJ1-2, with D possibly being TRBD1 (5 bases). There are 15 residues in the CDR3. The germline V gene encodes CDR1 MNHNS and CDR2 SASEGT. Between the trimmed V and J ends, which lost 2 bases and 0 bases, there was a span of 10 bases.

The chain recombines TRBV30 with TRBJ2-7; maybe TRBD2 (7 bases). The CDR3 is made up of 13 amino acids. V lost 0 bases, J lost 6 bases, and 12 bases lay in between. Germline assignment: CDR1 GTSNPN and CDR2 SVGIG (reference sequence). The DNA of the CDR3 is TGTGCCTGGAGTGTACGGGGGGCCGGCGAGCAGTACGTC. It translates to CAWSVRGAGEQYV.

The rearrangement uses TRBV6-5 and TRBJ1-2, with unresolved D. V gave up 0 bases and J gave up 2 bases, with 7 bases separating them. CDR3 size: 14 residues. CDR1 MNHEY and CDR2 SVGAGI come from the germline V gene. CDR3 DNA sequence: TGTGCCAGCAGTTACTCGAGGTCGAACTATGGCTACACCTTC. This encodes CASSYSRSNYGYTF.

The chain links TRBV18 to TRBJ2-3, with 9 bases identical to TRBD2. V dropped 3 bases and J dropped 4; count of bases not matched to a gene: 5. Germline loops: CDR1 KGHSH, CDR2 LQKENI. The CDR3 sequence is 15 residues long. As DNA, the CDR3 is TGTGCCAGCTCACCGGCGGGAGGGCCCCCAGATACGCAGTATTTT. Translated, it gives CASSPAGGPPDTQYF.

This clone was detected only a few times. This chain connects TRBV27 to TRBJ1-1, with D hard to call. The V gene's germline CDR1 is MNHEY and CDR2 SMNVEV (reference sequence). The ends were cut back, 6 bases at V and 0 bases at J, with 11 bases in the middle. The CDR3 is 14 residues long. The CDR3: CASSPTEMNTEAFF. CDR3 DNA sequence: TGTGCCAGCAGCCCGACGGAAATGAACACTGAAGCTTTCTTT.

The CDR3 DNA reads as TGTGCCAGCAGTTGGGAACAGGGGGGTGGCTCTGGGGCCAACGTCCTGACTTTC. Its translation: CASSWEQGGGSGANVLTF. The rearrangement uses TRBV27 and TRBJ2-6, with TRBD1 matching over 8 bases. The germline V gene has CDR1 MNHEY and CDR2 SMNVEV (reference sequence). The CDR3 contains 18 residues. The junction had 8 bases not matched to a gene; V was cut back by 4 bases and J by 0 bases.

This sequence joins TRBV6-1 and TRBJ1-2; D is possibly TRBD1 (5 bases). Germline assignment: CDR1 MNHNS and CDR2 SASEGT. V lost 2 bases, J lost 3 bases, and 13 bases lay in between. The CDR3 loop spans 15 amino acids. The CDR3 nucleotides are TGTGCCAGCAGTGAATCCCCGGGGGAAGACTATGGCTACACCTTC. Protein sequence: CASSESPGEDYGYTF.

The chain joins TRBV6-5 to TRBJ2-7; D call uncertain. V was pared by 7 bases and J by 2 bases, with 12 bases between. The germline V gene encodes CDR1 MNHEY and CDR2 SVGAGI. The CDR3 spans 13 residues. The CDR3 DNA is TGTGCCAGCAAGGAAGGACCTACCTACGAGCAGTACTTC. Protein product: CASKEGPTYEQYF.

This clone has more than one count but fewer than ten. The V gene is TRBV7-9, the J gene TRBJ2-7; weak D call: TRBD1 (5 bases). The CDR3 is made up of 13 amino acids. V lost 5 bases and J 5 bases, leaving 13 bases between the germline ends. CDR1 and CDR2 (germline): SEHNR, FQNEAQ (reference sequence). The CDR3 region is CASSPPAGNEQYF. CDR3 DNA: TGTGCCAGCAGCCCACCGGCAGGGAACGAGCAGTACTTC.